These 16 T cell receptor beta chains originate from one sample sequenced in a study of blood T cell repertoires in COVID-19. This table comes from immunoSEQ multiplex PCR, and its TCRdb copy is limited to in-frame clones, with some not included. The table shows a few hundred thousand clones, with roughly 89% occurring only once. Specimen: PBMCs or T cells enriched from blood (not recorded which). These receptors all come from a woman between 50 and 59 years old who had recovered from COVID-19.

The chain employs TRBV7-3 and TRBJ1-5, with 7 bases fitting TRBD1. V shed 5 bases, J shed 0 bases, and the junction held 4 bases outside the gene matches. Germline-derived CDR1 and CDR2 are SGHTA and FQGTGA. This CDR3 spans 15 amino acids. CDR3 sequence: CASSTGTASNQPQHF. The CDR3 DNA reads TGTGCCAGCAGCACCGGGACAGCTAGCAATCAGCCCCAGCATTTT.

This clone came up a few times. The chain has TRBV5-5 and TRBJ2-7; D might be TRBD2 (6 bases). The CDR3 runs to 16 residues. CDR1 is SGHKS, CDR2 YYEKEE, per germline (reference sequence). Trimming removed 0 bases at V and 5 bases at J, with 18 bases between. The CDR3 loop is CASSLGFAGSLNEQYF. DNA for the CDR3: TGTGCCAGCAGCTTGGGATTTGCGGGGTCATTGAACGAGCAGTACTTC. The variable domain in full, with the rest retrieved from reference TRBV5-5 and TRBJ2-7, is DAGVTQSPTHLIKTRGQQVTLRCSPISGHKSVSWYQQVLGQGPQFIFQYYEKEERGRGNFPDRFSARQFPNYSSELNVNALLLGDSALYLCASSLGFAGSLNEQYFGPGTRLTVT.

J is TRBJ1-2 and V is TRBV4-1; 7 nucleotides line up with TRBD1. V gave up 4 bases and J gave up 6 bases; unmatched junction bases: 11. From germline, CDR1 is MGHRA and CDR2 YSYEKL. CDR3 length: 15 residues. CDR3 coding DNA: TGCGCCAGCAGCCCTGGGACAGAAGCTAGGGATGGCTACACCTTC. Amino acids: CASSPGTEARDGYTF.

The rearrangement uses TRBV2 and TRBJ1-4; 7 nucleotides agree with TRBD1. CDR3 length: 15 residues. V was clipped by 4 bases and J by 1 base; unmatched bases: 3. Germline values: CDR1 SNHLY, CDR2 FYNNEI. DNA of the CDR3: TGTGCCAGCAGTGCAAACAGGGGAACTAATGAAAAACTGTTTTTT. Translating it yields CASSANRGTNEKLFF.

The CDR3 spells CASRLAGRGPTFF. CDR3 in DNA: TGTGCAAGTCGCTTAGCGGGCAGGGGGCCGACTTTCTTT. V is TRBV12-2 and J is TRBJ1-1; TRBD1 is taken as the D call from the table, unchecked against the DNA. TRBV12-2 counts as a pseudogene. The CDR3 covers 13 residues.

This chain joins TRBV19 and TRBJ2-2; perhaps TRBD2 as D (5 bases). The germline V gene encodes CDR1 LNHDA and CDR2 SQIVND (reference sequence). V dropped 5 bases and J dropped 5 bases, with 18 bases sitting between them. CDR3 size: 16 residues. The CDR3 bases are TGTGCCAGTAGTTCCCGGGGTCCTCCCTCAACCGGGGAGCTGTTTTTT. It translates to CASSSRGPPSTGELFF.

The chain uses TRBV4-1 and TRBJ2-2, with unresolved D. Trimming pared 3 bases from V and 2 bases from J, leaving 13 bases between. The CDR3 has 16 amino acids. Germline V gene lookup returns CDR1 MGHRA and CDR2 YSYEKL. CDR3 sequence: CASSHAGIQNTGELFF. The CDR3, as DNA: TGCGCCAGCAGCCACGCAGGCATCCAAAACACCGGGGAGCTGTTTTTT.

This chain connects TRBV7-8 to TRBJ2-2, with 11 bases lining up with TRBD2. J gave up 7 bases and V 3 bases, and 7 bases lay outside the gene matches. The germline gives CDR1 SGHVS, CDR2 FQNEAQ. The CDR3 has 16 amino acids. CDR3 bases: TGTGCCAGCAGCTTGGTAGCGGGGGGGCTGTGCGGGGAGCTGTTTTTT. As protein: CASSLVAGGLCGELFF.

V gene TRBV10-3 combines with J gene TRBJ2-7, with 13 nucleotides matching TRBD2. V shed 3 bases, J shed 6 bases, and the junction held 14 bases outside the gene matches. The CDR3 loop spans 18 amino acids. Germline V gene data show CDR1 as ENHRY and CDR2 as SYGVKD. The CDR3 DNA follows: TGTGCCATCAGTGAACCTACCTCGGGACTAGCGGGGACCGGCGAGCAGTACTTC. It specifies CAISEPTSGLAGTGEQYF.

The rearrangement uses TRBV3-1 (or the pseudogene TRBV3-2) and TRBJ2-2, with 9 bases lining up with TRBD2. Unmatched junction bases numbered 3, after V lost 9 bases and J lost 1 base. The CDR3 consists of 14 residues. Germline CDR1 LGHDT, CDR2 YNNKEL (reference sequence). The DNA of the CDR3 is TGTGCCAGTCAAGCGGGGGGGAACACCGGGGAGCTGTTTTTT. Protein sequence: CASQAGGNTGELFF.

This chain uses TRBV6-5 with TRBJ1-3; D not certain. V dropped 0 bases and J dropped 1 base, with 7 bases sitting between them. Germline CDR1 reads MNHEY; CDR2 reads SVGAGI. This CDR3 has 15 amino acids. The CDR3 spells CASSYSGGSGNTIYF. CDR3 coding DNA: TGTGCCAGCAGTTACTCGGGAGGATCTGGAAACACCATATATTTT.

This chain uses TRBV5-1 with TRBJ2-5; possibly TRBD2 for D (6 bases). The CDR3 loop spans 15 amino acids. Looked up from germline, CDR1 is SGHRS and CDR2 is YFSETQ. V was trimmed by 4 bases and J by 2 bases, leaving 15 bases between them. The CDR3: CASSAGLPGQETQYF. The CDR3 nucleotides are TGCGCCAGCAGCGCCGGACTACCCGGGCAAGAGACCCAGTACTTC.

The V and J genes are TRBV19 and TRBJ2-7, with 13 bases matching TRBD2. Trimming at V came to 0 bases and at J to 1 base, leaving 15 bases not matched to a gene. CDR1 and CDR2 from the germline V gene are LNHDA and SQIVND (reference sequence). This CDR3 spans 21 amino acids. The CDR3 here is CASSIEAGGTSGAPASYEQYF. For the CDR3, the DNA is TGTGCCAGTAGTATAGAGGCCGGCGGGACTAGCGGGGCACCGGCTTCCTACGAGCAGTACTTC.

A remark on this clone: A read error may account for a junction end that differs from germline. The CDR3 DNA follows: TGTGCCAGCAGTTACCTCGTAGGACAGGGGGTCTTC. Protein: CASSYLVGQGVF. The chain joins TRBV6-2 or TRBV6-3 to TRBJ2-7, with 10 positions matching TRBD1. The CDR3 contains 12 residues. The germline CDR1 and CDR2 sequences are MNHEY and SVGEGT.

This clone was observed a few times. This chain connects TRBV7-9 to TRBJ2-1; 9 bases align to TRBD1. The CDR3 is made up of 15 amino acids. CDR1 SEHNR and CDR2 FQNEAQ come from the germline V gene (reference sequence). With V trimmed by 7 bases and J by 3 bases, 7 bases remained unmatched. CDR3 region: CASTLPGQGYNEQFF. In DNA, the CDR3 is TGTGCCAGCACCCTGCCGGGACAGGGCTACAATGAGCAGTTCTTC.

The chain has TRBV3-1 (or the pseudogene TRBV3-2) and TRBJ1-3, with TRBD1 matching over 8 bases. The length of the CDR3 is 15 residues. V shed 3 bases, J shed 4 bases, and the junction held 5 bases outside the gene matches. Germline V lookup: CDR1 LGHDT, CDR2 YNNKEL (reference sequence). DNA of the CDR3: TGTGCCAGCAGCCACCGGACAGGGACCGGAAACACCATATATTTT. It specifies CASSHRTGTGNTIYF.